A single sample is the source of the 32 T cell receptor beta chains below, sequenced in a study of Tregs in tolerant kidney transplant recipients. TCRdb's table, derived via immunoSEQ multiplex PCR, lists solely in-frame clones and lacks some. Here the sample spans 90,000 to 150,000 clones, around 91% being singletons. Sequencing used CD4+ T cells from blood. These receptors all come from a human donor in good health.

The sample holds one count of this clone. The gene calls are TRBV10-3 and TRBJ1-2; D gene unclear. Germline values: CDR1 ENHRY, CDR2 SYGVKD. This CDR3 spans 13 amino acids. V lost 4 bases and J 5 bases, leaving 11 bases between the germline ends. The CDR3 spells CAISGTSEYGYTF. CDR3 DNA: TGTGCCATCAGTGGGACCTCGGAGTATGGCTACACCTTC.

The V and J genes are TRBV6-1 and TRBJ2-2, with D perhaps TRBD2 (5 bases). V lost 0 bases to trimming and J lost 9 bases, with 14 bases between them. The CDR3 runs to 15 residues. Per germline, CDR1 MNHNS and CDR2 SASEGT. The CDR3 protein is CASSEARTAVRELFF. CDR3 nucleotides: TGTGCCAGCAGTGAAGCTCGAACAGCGGTCCGGGAGCTGTTTTTT.

This chain links TRBV28 with TRBJ2-1; weak D call: TRBD2 (6 bases). Germline values: CDR1 MDHEN, CDR2 SYDVKM. The CDR3 loop spans 11 amino acids. The V and J ends lost 7 bases and 9 bases respectively, with 10 bases between them. CDR3 in amino acids: CASTRDSEQFF. The CDR3 bases are TGTGCCAGCACCCGGGACTCTGAGCAGTTCTTC.

This rearrangement joins TRBV4-1 to TRBJ1-2, with 7 bases that match TRBD1. This CDR3 spans 17 amino acids. Trimming took 3 bases from V and 1 from J; bases not matched to a gene: 11. CDR1 and CDR2 from the germline V gene are MGHRA and YSYEKL. CDR3 coding DNA: TGCGCCAGCAGCCACCTATTAACGGGACAGAATAACTATGGCTACACCTTC. This translates into CASSHLLTGQNNYGYTF.

CDR3 DNA: TGCGCCAGCAGCAGCGGGGTTAGCTCCTACAATGAGCAGTTCTTC. It specifies CASSSGVSSYNEQFF. The V call is TRBV5-1, the J call TRBJ2-1; TRBD2 aligns across 7 bases. Unmatched junction bases numbered 4, after V lost 4 bases and J lost 0 bases. CDR1 is SGHRS and CDR2 is YFSETQ in the germline V gene. The CDR3 loop spans 15 amino acids.

The rearrangement joins TRBV7-2 to TRBJ2-3, with D tentatively TRBD2 (7 bases). The V end was cut by 5 bases, the J end by 2 bases, with 23 bases between. The CDR3 has 18 residues. From germline, CDR1 is SGHTA and CDR2 FQGNSA. CDR3 loop: CASSPRRAGALPTDTQYF. DNA of the CDR3: TGTGCCAGCAGCCCCCGCCGGGCGGGGGCCCTCCCCACAGATACGCAGTATTTT.

The rearrangement uses TRBV18 and TRBJ2-3; D is uncertain. The V gene lost 5 bases and the J gene lost 2 bases, with 14 bases spanning the gap. The CDR3 is made up of 15 amino acids. Germline CDR1 KGHSH, CDR2 LQKENI. CDR3 nucleotide sequence: TGTGCCAGCTCATTAAGTGTTAGTTCCACAGATACGCAGTATTTT. Translated: CASSLSVSSTDTQYF.

The chain uses TRBV6-1 and TRBJ1-4; TRBD1 might be the D (5 bases). This CDR3 has 16 amino acids. Trimming took off 4 bases at V and 6 bases at J, with 18 bases between the two ends. Germline V gives CDR1 MNHNS, CDR2 SASEGT. This chain's CDR3 is CASSADTLNHDEKLFF. DNA for the CDR3: TGTGCCAGCAGTGCGGACACGTTAAACCATGATGAAAAACTGTTTTTT.

This chain's CDR3 is CAPPTGQPFDTQYF. In DNA, the CDR3 is TGTGCCCCCCCGACGGGACAGCCTTTTGATACGCAGTATTTT. This sequence joins TRBV30 and TRBJ2-3; 7 bases align to TRBD1. This CDR3 contains 14 residues. Per germline, CDR1 GTSNPN and CDR2 SVGIG (reference sequence). The junction had 14 bases not matched to a gene; V was cut back by 8 bases and J by 6 bases.

The chain couples TRBV6-5 to TRBJ1-2; D ambiguous. V was trimmed by 10 bases and J by 4 bases, leaving 16 bases between them. Germline loops: CDR1 MNHEY, CDR2 SVGAGI. The CDR3 spans 13 residues. In nucleotides, the CDR3 is TGTGCCACCGCCCGGGCAGCAGCCTATGGCTACACCTTC. This codes for CATARAAAYGYTF.

J is TRBJ2-6 and V is TRBV30; a weak D match, TRBD1 (6 bases). The V end lost 1 base, the J end lost 1 base, and 14 bases lay between the germline ends. This CDR3 region has 17 residues. Germline V gene sequence: CDR1 GTSNPN, CDR2 SVGIG (reference sequence). The CDR3 loop reads CAWSGAGATSGANVLTF. The DNA of the CDR3 is TGTGCCTGGAGTGGGGCAGGGGCAACGTCTGGGGCCAACGTCCTGACTTTC.

This chain connects TRBV5-4 to TRBJ2-5; a weak D match, TRBD2 (6 bases). The CDR3 is made up of 13 amino acids. Germline V gene sequence: CDR1 SGHNT, CDR2 YYREEE (reference sequence). Trimming removed 1 base at V and 5 bases at J, with 9 bases between. In nucleotides, the CDR3 is TGTGCCAGCAGCTTGCTGGCGGGGGAGACCCAGTACTTC. It encodes CASSLLAGETQYF. Full variable domain (outside the CDR3, taken from reference TRBV5-4 and TRBJ2-5): ETGVTQSPTHLIKTRGQQVTLRCSSQSGHNTVSWYQQALGQGPQFIFQYYREEENGRGNFPPRFSGLQFPNYSSELNVNALELDDSALYLCASSLLAGETQYFGPGTRLLVL.

This clone was seen a few times. The chain couples TRBV6-5 to TRBJ1-5; no clear D gene. Between the trimmed V and J ends, which lost 2 bases and 6 bases, there was a span of 8 bases. This CDR3 spans 13 amino acids. Looked up from germline, CDR1 is MNHEY and CDR2 is SVGAGI. The CDR3, as DNA: TGTGCCAGCAGTTACGACGGGATTCAGCCCCAGCATTTT. Its translation: CASSYDGIQPQHF.

For the CDR3, the DNA is TGTGCCAGCAGCAAGCGCGGGGGCCCCTACGAGCAGTACTTC. Translation gives CASSKRGGPYEQYF. The chain has TRBV7-8 and TRBJ2-7, with a tentative D call TRBD2 (7 bases). This CDR3 is 14 amino acids long. In germline, CDR1 is SGHVS, CDR2 FQNEAQ. Trimming removed 5 bases from V and 2 bases from J, with 13 bases in between.

The rearrangement uses TRBV11-3 and TRBJ2-1; 14 bases map to TRBD2. This CDR3 comprises 16 residues. Germline assignment: CDR1 SGHNT and CDR2 YENEEA. V lost 5 bases to trimming and J lost 7 bases; unmatched junction nucleotides: 7. The CDR3 sequence: CASSAGTSGGWNEQFF. The CDR3 nucleotides read TGTGCCAGCAGCGCCGGGACTAGCGGGGGTTGGAATGAGCAGTTCTTC. Drawing the rest from reference TRBV11-3 and TRBJ2-1, the complete variable domain is EAGVVQSPRYKIIEKKQPVAFWCNPISGHNTLYWYLQNLGQGPELLIRYENEEAVDDSQLPKDRFSAERLKGVDSTLKIQPAELGDSAVYLCASSAGTSGGWNEQFFGPGTRLTVL.

CDR3 loop: CASSIRGARSTNSNQPQHF. The CDR3 nucleotides are TGTGCCAGTAGTATAAGGGGTGCTCGAAGTACTAATAGCAATCAGCCCCAGCATTTT. The gene calls are TRBV19 and TRBJ1-5; tentative D call: TRBD1 (5 bases). Trimming cost V 2 bases and J 0 bases, with 20 bases left between them. CDR3 length: 19 residues. Germline V gene sequence: CDR1 LNHDA, CDR2 SQIVND (reference sequence).

The V gene is TRBV5-5, the J gene TRBJ2-2; 9 bases map to TRBD2. The V segment lost 3 bases and the J segment 2 bases; nucleotides outside the gene matches: 5. Per the germline V gene, CDR1 is SGHKS and CDR2 is YYEKEE (reference sequence). The CDR3 contains 16 residues. The CDR3 loop reads CASSSKTSGNTGELFF. The CDR3 nucleotides read TGTGCCAGCAGCTCGAAGACTAGCGGTAACACCGGGGAGCTGTTTTTT.

The J gene is TRBJ1-2, the V gene TRBV15; D is unclear. This CDR3 has 15 amino acids. Trimming took off 0 bases at V and 5 bases at J, with 13 bases between the two ends. Germline-derived CDR1 and CDR2 are LNHNV and YYDKDF (reference sequence). CDR3 sequence: CATSREQSRSYGYTF. The CDR3 region has the DNA TGTGCCACCAGCAGAGAGCAGTCCCGTTCTTATGGCTACACCTTC.

The rearrangement links TRBV27 to TRBJ1-2; no clear D gene. Germline V lookup: CDR1 MNHEY, CDR2 SMNVEV (reference sequence). Deletions cut 2 bases from V and 1 base from J, with 11 bases between. CDR3 size: 15 residues. The CDR3 coding sequence is TGTGCCAGCAGTTTAATTATGGGGAATAACTATGGCTACACCTTC. As protein: CASSLIMGNNYGYTF.

The rearrangement joins TRBV9 to TRBJ2-3; the D is unclear. The germline V gene encodes CDR1 SGDLS and CDR2 YYNGEE. The V gene lost 6 bases and the J gene lost 4 bases, with 15 bases spanning the gap. The CDR3 length is 14 residues. CDR3 coding DNA: TGTGCCAGCAAGTTGAATCGGTGGGCAGATACGCAGTATTTT. Amino acid sequence: CASKLNRWADTQYF. The whole variable domain, remainder taken from reference TRBV9 and TRBJ2-3, is DSGVTQTPKHLITATGQRVTLRCSPRSGDLSVYWYQQSLDQGLQFLIQYYNGEERAKGNILERFSAQQFPDLHSELNLSSLELGDSALYFCASKLNRWADTQYFGPGTRLTVL.

This chain links TRBV19 with TRBJ2-4; either TRBD1 or TRBD2 may supply D (5 bases each). The V end was cut by 1 base, the J end by 12 bases, with 16 bases between. The CDR3 extends over 14 amino acids. From germline, CDR1 is LNHDA and CDR2 SQIVND (reference sequence). The CDR3 spells CASSIGGLGQAQYF. CDR3 DNA: TGTGCCAGTAGTATAGGCGGACTTGGACAAGCTCAGTACTTC.

The rearrangement links TRBV9 to TRBJ2-5; 13 positions agree with TRBD2. The germline V gene has CDR1 SGDLS and CDR2 YYNGEE. Unmatched junction bases numbered 1, after V lost 0 bases and J lost 2 bases. This CDR3 has 16 amino acids. The CDR3: CASSVGTSGSQETQYF. CDR3 DNA sequence: TGTGCCAGCAGCGTAGGGACTAGCGGGAGTCAAGAGACCCAGTACTTC.

This chain links TRBV6-5 with TRBJ2-7; 11 bases align to TRBD1. Per the germline V gene, CDR1 is MNHEY and CDR2 is SVGAGI. The CDR3 length is 15 residues. With 6 bases clipped from V and 2 bases from J, the junction kept 6 bases outside the gene matches. CDR3 protein: CASSGPGQGAYEQYF. The CDR3 nucleotides are TGTGCCAGCAGCGGACCGGGACAGGGGGCCTACGAGCAGTACTTC.

A single count supports this clone. In nucleotides, the CDR3 is TGTGCCAGCAGTTACTCCCAGGGTACGCAGTATTTT. Translated: CASSYSQGTQYF. This chain links TRBV6-5 with TRBJ2-3; D is possibly TRBD1 (5 bases). Trimming removed 0 bases at V and 8 bases at J, with 6 bases between. Germline CDR1 is MNHEY and CDR2 is SVGAGI. This CDR3 has 12 amino acids.

This chain connects TRBV5-1 to TRBJ2-5, with D possibly being TRBD1 (6 bases). This CDR3 has 14 amino acids. The germline V gene has CDR1 SGHRS and CDR2 YFSETQ. Trimming left V 3 bases short and J 2 bases short, with 11 bases between. Written as DNA, the CDR3 is TGCGCCAGCAGCTGGAACAGGGAACAAGAGACCCAGTACTTC. It yields the protein CASSWNREQETQYF.

This chain links TRBV14 with TRBJ1-2; D unclear. The CDR3 totals 13 residues. Trimming pared 2 bases from V and 8 bases from J, leaving 12 bases between. Germline V CDR1 and CDR2: SGHDN, FVKESK. CDR3: CASSQYQSWGYTF. The CDR3 bases are TGTGCCAGCAGCCAATATCAGTCTTGGGGCTACACCTTC.

Only one count was recorded for this clone. The chain is built from TRBV5-1 and TRBJ2-1, with D possibly TRBD2 on 6 matching bases. The ends were cut back, 1 base at V and 4 bases at J, with 9 bases in the middle. The CDR3 totals 14 residues. The germline V gene encodes CDR1 SGHRS and CDR2 YFSETQ. Here the CDR3 DNA reads TGCGCCAGCAGCTTGAGGCGGGGTTACAATGAGCAGTTCTTC. Translating gives CASSLRRGYNEQFF. Drawing the rest from reference TRBV5-1 and TRBJ2-1, the complete variable domain is KAGVTQTPRYLIKTRGQQVTLSCSPISGHRSVSWYQQTPGQGLQFLFEYFSETQRNKGNFPGRFSGRQFSNSRSEMNVSTLELGDSALYLCASSLRRGYNEQFFGPGTRLTVL.

V usage is TRBV9 and J usage is TRBJ1-5; the D gene is possibly TRBD1 (6 bases). The V end lost 0 bases, the J end lost 1 base, and 8 bases lay between the germline ends. This CDR3 region has 15 residues. Germline V gives CDR1 SGDLS, CDR2 YYNGEE. The CDR3 spells CASSVEGGSNQPQHF. The CDR3 coding sequence is TGTGCCAGCAGCGTAGAAGGGGGGAGCAATCAGCCCCAGCATTTT.

V and J are TRBV6-1 and TRBJ1-1; TRBD1 might be the D (6 bases). Germline V lookup: CDR1 MNHNS, CDR2 SASEGT. The CDR3 extends over 14 amino acids. The V and J ends lost 8 bases and 6 bases respectively, with 19 bases between them. CDR3 region: CASGRQDDLAEAFF. CDR3 coding DNA: TGTGCCAGCGGGAGACAGGACGATCTCGCTGAAGCTTTCTTT.

V usage is TRBV7-3 and J usage is TRBJ2-3; 7 positions agree with TRBD2. The CDR3 loop spans 18 amino acids. The J segment lost 2 bases and the V segment lost 1 base, leaving 12 bases of the junction unmatched. Germline V CDR1 and CDR2: SGHTA, FQGTGA. CDR3 sequence: CASSLKGPGGGVTDTQYF. The DNA for the CDR3 is TGTGCCAGCAGCTTAAAAGGGCCGGGAGGTGGGGTCACAGATACGCAGTATTTT.

This clone was counted once. The genes are TRBV18 and TRBJ2-7; 7 bases are a match to TRBD2. J gave up 3 bases and V 5 bases, and 13 bases lay outside the gene matches. Germline CDR1 KGHSH, CDR2 LQKENI. The CDR3 runs to 16 residues. CDR3 sequence (DNA): TGTGCCAGCTCAGGGAGCATGCGGGAGACCGGCTACGAGCAGTACTTC. This codes for CASSGSMRETGYEQYF.

This chain links TRBV6-5 with TRBJ2-7, with D tentatively TRBD1 (5 bases). From germline, CDR1 is MNHEY and CDR2 SVGAGI. This CDR3 region has 14 residues. The V and J ends lost 5 bases and 2 bases respectively, with 13 bases between them. The CDR3 nucleotides are TGTGCCAGCAGTACTTGGGGCTCTACCTACGAGCAGTACTTC. Its protein is CASSTWGSTYEQYF.